One sample yielded the 12 T cell receptor beta chains listed below, sequenced in a study of T cell responses to AZD1222 COVID-19 vaccine. The data were produced by immunoSEQ multiplex PCR, yet TCRdb's version contains in-frame clones alone and is incomplete. The sample shows about 120,000 clones, roughly four fifths of them seen only once. The sequencing here drew on peripheral blood, taken on day 0 of AZD1222 vaccination. All receptors come from an adult in good health.

The chain uses TRBV19 and TRBJ2-6; D unclear. Trimming cost V 5 bases and J 0 bases, with 11 bases left between them. CDR1 and CDR2 (germline): LNHDA, SQIVND (reference sequence). The CDR3 totals 16 residues. CDR3 in amino acids: CASSLLVNSGANVLTF. The CDR3 region has the DNA TGTGCCAGTAGTTTACTGGTGAACTCTGGGGCCAACGTCCTGACTTTC.

The genes are TRBV6-1 and TRBJ1-1, with a tentative D call TRBD1 (5 bases). V lost 3 bases and J lost 2, with 16 bases in between. The CDR3 has 16 residues. The germline V gene encodes CDR1 MNHNS and CDR2 SASEGT. The CDR3 protein is CASSDSTGLPNTEAFF. CDR3 coding DNA: TGTGCCAGCAGTGATTCGACGGGACTTCCTAACACTGAAGCTTTCTTT.

V is TRBV12-3 or TRBV12-4 and J is TRBJ2-1; 9 positions match TRBD2. The ends lost 3 bases at V and 10 bases at J; junction bases unmatched: 4. The CDR3 length is 13 residues. The CDR3 loop reads CASSLSGTSEQFF. The CDR3 region has the DNA TGTGCCAGCAGTTTGTCCGGGACTAGCGAGCAGTTCTTC.

The CDR3 DNA sequence: TGTGCCAGCGGGAGTTTCTCCTACGAGCAGTACTTC. As protein: CASGSFSYEQYF. The V gene is TRBV6-5, the J gene TRBJ2-7, with D tentatively TRBD2 (5 bases). The length of the CDR3 is 12 residues. V lost 8 bases and J 0 bases, leaving 8 bases between the germline ends. The V gene's germline CDR1 is MNHEY and CDR2 SVGAGI.

The CDR3 DNA reads as TGTGCCAGTAGTCCGTACGGACCCAGACCTCAAATCAAAAACACTATATCATCGGAGGAGCCCCAGCATTTT. Its protein product is CASSPYGPRPQIKNTISSEEPQHF. The gene calls are TRBV19 and TRBJ1-5; D is ambiguous. This CDR3 has 24 residues. Germline lookup yields CDR1 LNHDA and CDR2 SQIVND (reference sequence). Trimming removed 5 bases from V and 8 bases from J, with 46 bases in between.

The V call is TRBV28, the J call TRBJ1-3; D call uncertain. Trimming shortened V by 1 base and J by 0 bases, and 7 bases separated the two germline ends. This CDR3 spans 15 amino acids. CDR1 and CDR2 from the germline V gene are MDHEN and SYDVKM. The CDR3 reads CASSLLPVSGNTIYF. As DNA, the CDR3 is TGTGCCAGCAGTTTATTACCCGTCTCTGGAAACACCATATATTTT.

The rearrangement links TRBV15 to TRBJ1-6; D perhaps matches TRBD1 (5 bases). The CDR3 length is 14 residues. CDR1 and CDR2 (germline): LNHNV, YYDKDF (reference sequence). Trimming pared 0 bases from V and 8 bases from J, leaving 8 bases between. CDR3 coding DNA: TGTGCCACCAGCAGAGAGAGCAGGGATTCACCCCTCCACTTT. It is translated as CATSRESRDSPLHF.

The V and J genes are TRBV19 and TRBJ2-6; 10 bases line up with TRBD1. The CDR3 is 17 amino acids. Per the germline V gene, CDR1 is LNHDA and CDR2 is SQIVND (reference sequence). V gave up 8 bases and J gave up 4 bases; unmatched junction bases: 11. CDR3 amino acids: CASRPRDRGSGANVLTF. The CDR3 DNA reads as TGTGCCAGTCGACCTCGGGACAGGGGATCCGGGGCCAACGTCCTGACTTTC.

V and J are TRBV29-1 and TRBJ2-3; D gene ambiguous. The CDR3 has 15 amino acids. The germline gives CDR1 SQVTM, CDR2 ANQGSEA. Trimming took off 0 bases at V and 0 bases at J, with 10 bases between the two ends. The CDR3 here is CSVEDKAQSTDTQYF. CDR3 bases: TGCAGCGTTGAAGATAAGGCACAGAGCACAGATACGCAGTATTTT.

The V gene is TRBV28, the J gene TRBJ1-2, with TRBD1 matching over 7 bases. With 4 bases clipped from V and 8 bases from J, the junction kept 10 bases outside the gene matches. The CDR3 totals 14 residues. Germline values: CDR1 MDHEN, CDR2 SYDVKM. The CDR3 loop reads CASSSPTGVGGYTF. For the CDR3, the DNA is TGTGCCAGCAGTTCCCCTACAGGGGTGGGCGGCTACACCTTC.

This chain joins TRBV6-5 and TRBJ1-2; TRBD1 might be the D (5 bases). Germline CDR1 and CDR2: MNHEY and SVGAGI. Trimming left V 0 bases short and J 11 bases short, with 10 bases between. The CDR3 has 12 amino acids. In DNA form, the CDR3 reads TGTGCCAGCAGTTACTCAGGCGGGACGTACACCTTC. Translated, it gives CASSYSGGTYTF.

On this clone itself: A read error may produce the germline difference seen at one junction end. The V and J genes are TRBV2 and TRBJ2-1, with D possibly matching TRBD1 (6 bases). Germline CDR1 reads SNHLY; CDR2 reads FYNNEI. There are 13 residues in the CDR3. The CDR3 DNA is TGTGCCAGCAGAGAAGACAGGTACAATGAGCAGTTCTTC. It encodes CASREDRYNEQFF.